These 21 T cell receptor beta chains were all obtained from the same sample, sequenced in a study of PD-1 blockade in classical Hodgkin lymphoma. Sequencing was performed with immunoSEQ multiplex PCR; in TCRdb, only in-frame clones are kept and a portion is missing. The sample comprises roughly 150,000 clones, 78% of which are singletons, and about 9.2% rests with the top ten. Relapse after autologous stem cell transplantation occurred in every patient, and brentuximab vedotin exposure varied. The material sequenced was peripheral blood mononuclear cells (PBMCs), taken before the second cycle of nivolumab. The origin of the receptors is a human donor with classical Hodgkin lymphoma.

V is TRBV2 and J is TRBJ2-3; possible D gene TRBD2, 5 bases. V was clipped by 5 bases and J by 5 bases, with 5 bases between them. Looked up from germline, CDR1 is SNHLY and CDR2 is FYNNEI. The CDR3 runs 11 residues. The CDR3 loop is CASSREDTQYF. DNA for the CDR3: TGTGCCAGCAGTCGGGAAGATACGCAGTATTTT.

The chain carries TRBV2 and TRBJ2-7; D is perhaps TRBD1 or TRBD2 (5 bases each). CDR1 and CDR2 (germline): SNHLY, FYNNEI. The CDR3 is 14 residues long. Deletions cut 4 bases from V and 5 bases from J, with 15 bases between. The CDR3 loop is CASSGGRVGNEQYF. The CDR3 coding sequence is TGTGCCAGCAGTGGGGGCAGGGTCGGGAACGAGCAGTACTTC.

CDR3 DNA sequence: TGTGCCAGTAGTAGTTGGGCGACAGGGGAAGCTTTCTTT. This encodes CASSSWATGEAFF. The V call is TRBV19, the J call TRBJ1-1, with 7 bases lining up with TRBD1. Germline V gives CDR1 LNHDA, CDR2 SQIVND (reference sequence). V lost 4 bases and J lost 8; bases outside the gene matches: 7. The CDR3 covers 13 residues.

The chain couples TRBV6-5 to TRBJ2-4; TRBD2 matches 7 bases. Trimming took 6 bases from V and 7 from J; bases not matched to a gene: 12. CDR1 MNHEY and CDR2 SVGAGI come from the germline V gene. The CDR3 length is 15 residues. The CDR3 nucleotides read TGTGCCAGCAGAGGGCAAGCCGGGGGGTGGAACATTCAGTACTTC. Amino acids: CASRGQAGGWNIQYF.

Written as DNA, the CDR3 is TGTGCCAGCAGCTTAAAGGACAGGATCACAGATACGCAGTATTTT. Its protein product is CASSLKDRITDTQYF. This sequence joins TRBV5-4 and TRBJ2-3, with 7 bases identical to TRBD1. V lost 2 bases and J lost 2; bases outside the gene matches: 5. The CDR3 runs to 15 residues. Germline lookup yields CDR1 SGHNT and CDR2 YYREEE (reference sequence).

The DNA for the CDR3 is TGTGCCAGCAGCTCCGGGGGCACAGGGGGCGGCGAAGATGAGCAGTTCTTC. Its protein is CASSSGGTGGGEDEQFF. The V call is TRBV11-1, the J call TRBJ2-1; 9 bases map to TRBD1. CDR3 size: 17 residues. Trimming removed 4 bases from V and 8 bases from J; junction bases left unmatched: 15. Germline V gives CDR1 SGHAT, CDR2 FQDESV (reference sequence).

This chain joins TRBV7-2 and TRBJ1-4; the match to TRBD1 covers 7 bases. CDR1 SGHTA and CDR2 FQGNSA come from the germline V gene. This CDR3 is built from 14 residues. Germline trimming cut 4 bases from V and 3 bases from J; bases unmatched to any gene: 2. In DNA form, the CDR3 reads TGTGCCAGCAGCTCGCAGGGGGCTAATGAAAAACTGTTTTTT. Translation gives CASSSQGANEKLFF.

V is TRBV7-9 and J is TRBJ1-1; 7 bases map to TRBD1. The CDR3 loop spans 16 amino acids. J lost 6 bases, V lost 1 base, and 11 bases had no gene match. Germline V gene lookup returns CDR1 SEHNR and CDR2 FQNEAQ (reference sequence). DNA for the CDR3: TGTGCCAGCAGCTTAGGGACAGGTAGGGCATCCGCTGAAGCTTTCTTT. Protein sequence: CASSLGTGRASAEAFF.

V gene TRBV10-3 combines with J gene TRBJ2-2; no clear D. This CDR3 comprises 16 residues. V gave up 4 bases and J gave up 4 bases, with 16 bases separating them. From germline, CDR1 is ENHRY and CDR2 SYGVKD. The CDR3 region is CAISVVSVESTGELFF. CDR3 coding DNA: TGTGCCATCAGTGTAGTATCCGTCGAGAGCACCGGGGAGCTGTTTTTT.

This CDR3 is CASSVAPGGETQYF. CDR3 coding DNA: TGTGCCAGCAGCGTAGCTCCGGGGGGAGAGACCCAGTACTTC. The chain uses TRBV9 and TRBJ2-5; 7 bases fit TRBD2. V gave up 0 bases and J gave up 4 bases; unmatched junction bases: 3. Germline CDR1 is SGDLS and CDR2 is YYNGEE. CDR3 length: 14 amino acids.

The chain is built from TRBV10-3 and TRBJ1-3; 7 bases agree with TRBD1. Germline values: CDR1 ENHRY, CDR2 SYGVKD. Trimming at V came to 0 bases and at J to 5 bases, leaving 4 bases not matched to a gene. This CDR3 comprises 15 residues. For the CDR3, the DNA is TGTGCCATCAGTGAGTCGTCAGGGGGGAGAAACACCATATATTTT. It translates to CAISESSGGRNTIYF.

This clone was seen more than once but under ten times. The rearrangement links TRBV10-3 to TRBJ1-5, with no clear D. The CDR3 is 13 amino acids. V was clipped by 6 bases and J by 6 bases, with 12 bases between them. CDR1 ENHRY and CDR2 SYGVKD come from the germline V gene. The CDR3 is CAISPGPAQPQHF. The CDR3 DNA reads as TGTGCCATCAGCCCGGGTCCTGCTCAGCCCCAGCATTTT.

V gene TRBV9 combines with J gene TRBJ2-1; possible D gene TRBD2, 6 bases. The CDR3 runs 16 residues. Trimming stripped 0 bases from V and 3 bases from J, with 13 bases between. CDR1 SGDLS and CDR2 YYNGEE come from the germline V gene. The CDR3 is CASSVVGGYDYNEQFF. The CDR3 DNA reads TGTGCCAGCAGCGTAGTGGGGGGTTATGACTACAATGAGCAGTTCTTC.

This chain connects TRBV5-1 to TRBJ2-7; D could derive from TRBD1 or TRBD2 (5 bases each). Germline V gene data show CDR1 as SGHRS and CDR2 as YFSETQ. V gave up 6 bases and J gave up 1 base, with 14 bases separating them. The CDR3 length is 14 residues. CDR3 in amino acids: CASTRTWTSYEQYF. The CDR3 DNA follows: TGCGCCAGCACCCGGACATGGACTTCCTACGAGCAGTACTTC. Full variable domain (outside the CDR3, taken from reference TRBV5-1 and TRBJ2-7): KAGVTQTPRYLIKTRGQQVTLSCSPISGHRSVSWYQQTPGQGLQFLFEYFSETQRNKGNFPGRFSGRQFSNSRSEMNVSTLELGDSALYLCASTRTWTSYEQYFGPGTRLTVT.

The CDR3 protein is CASSLGQSTDTQYF. CDR3 nucleotide sequence: TGTGCCAGCTCACTCGGACAAAGCACAGATACGCAGTATTTT. The chain carries TRBV18 and TRBJ2-3; D may be TRBD1 (5 bases). Trimming pared 4 bases from V and 0 bases from J, leaving 8 bases between. The germline CDR1 and CDR2 sequences are KGHSH and LQKENI. This CDR3 is 14 amino acids long.

The chain recombines TRBV28 with TRBJ2-5; TRBD2 matches at 8 bases. V was clipped by 6 bases and J by 5 bases; unmatched bases: 11. From germline, CDR1 is MDHEN and CDR2 SYDVKM. This CDR3 contains 15 residues. The CDR3 DNA reads as TGTGCCAGCAGCCCGGAGCGGGGGACATGGGAGACCCAGTACTTC. This codes for CASSPERGTWETQYF.

The count of this clone is one. The rearrangement joins TRBV19 to TRBJ1-4; D is perhaps TRBD1 (6 bases). Germline values: CDR1 LNHDA, CDR2 SQIVND (reference sequence). Between the trimmed V and J ends, which lost 5 bases and 8 bases, there was a span of 12 bases. The CDR3 consists of 13 residues. For the CDR3, the DNA is TGTGCCAGTAGTCAGGGGTTAGGCGAAAAACTGTTTTTT. This codes for CASSQGLGEKLFF.

The gene calls are TRBV7-6 and TRBJ2-7; TRBD1 is a possible D gene (5 bases). Germline V gene lookup returns CDR1 SGHVS and CDR2 FNYEAQ. This CDR3 comprises 12 residues. Trimming pared 2 bases from V and 6 bases from J, leaving 8 bases between. The CDR3 DNA reads as TGTGCCAGCAGCTTACAGGGATTCGAGCAGTACTTC. This sequence encodes CASSLQGFEQYF. Full variable domain (remainder filled in from reference TRBV7-6 and TRBJ2-7): GAGVSQSPRYKVTKRGQDVALRCDPISGHVSLYWYRQALGQGPEFLTYFNYEAQQDKSGLPNDRFSAERPEGSISTLTIQRTEQRDSAMYRCASSLQGFEQYFGPGTRLTVT.

This clone was found once. The J gene is TRBJ1-5, the V gene TRBV19; 8 bases agree with TRBD1. The germline CDR1 and CDR2 sequences are LNHDA and SQIVND (reference sequence). The CDR3 consists of 13 residues. The J segment lost 5 bases and the V segment lost 7 bases, leaving 4 bases of the junction unmatched. The chain's CDR3 is CASIDRGDQPQHF. The CDR3 DNA reads as TGTGCCAGTATTGACAGGGGAGATCAGCCCCAGCATTTT.

V gene TRBV27 combines with J gene TRBJ2-2; 8 bases are a match to TRBD1. V lost 7 bases, J lost 4 bases, and 8 bases stayed unmatched. Germline V gene sequence: CDR1 MNHEY, CDR2 SMNVEV (reference sequence). CDR3 length: 15 residues. CDR3 nucleotide sequence: TGTGCCAGCACTTGGACAGGGCTGGGCACCGGGGAGCTGTTTTTT. It yields the protein CASTWTGLGTGELFF.

The chain couples TRBV7-9 to TRBJ2-5; 12 bases align to TRBD2. Per the germline V gene, CDR1 is SEHNR and CDR2 is FQNEAQ (reference sequence). Trimming cost V 2 bases and J 2 bases; bases outside gene matches: 6. This CDR3 comprises 17 residues. CDR3 sequence reads: CASSLSRTSGDQETQYF. The DNA for the CDR3 is TGTGCCAGCAGCTTATCTCGGACTAGCGGGGATCAAGAGACCCAGTACTTC.